This T cell receptor beta chain was retrieved from a study of shared clonotypes between healthy human individuals (dated by TCRdb to between 2020 and 2021). In the study overall: The cohort comprised two women and a few men aged 18 to 49 years. For each donor, CD4 naive and CD4 memory were each given three plates, CD8 naive was given two plates, and CD8 memory was given one plate. Blood TCR repertoires of several healthy adults were deeply sequenced to estimate repertoire size and the extent of clonotype sharing between individuals. To increase sequencing depth and limit assay-specific biases, TCR repertoire library preparation and sequencing were carried out by different laboratories using diverse techniques. Between about 0.9 and 10 billion PBMCs per donor were obtained by leukapheresis. Beyond this particular receptor, the publication reports: Naive subsets generally had larger estimated clonotype richness than memory subsets did. Because the study included only a small number of donors, the genetic and exposure-history diversity represented was limited. Sharing across a few donors was observed for 5% to 6.5% of naive CD4, under 4% of naive CD8, 2% to 2.5% of memory CD4, and around 0.4% of memory CD8 clonotypes. Even with the large sequencing depth, rarefaction of the sorted-subset datasets indicated that sequencing was incomplete. Pairwise subsampling led to the expectation that sequencing depth would affect the degree of clonotype sharing among donors. Compared with non-shared clonotypes, the clonotypes found in all four sorted-subset donors had higher generation probabilities. Sampling was restricted to blood, and TCR repertoires in tissues likely differ from the TCR repertoires found in blood.

TCR CDR3 regions were amplified from genomic DNA by multiplex PCR using the deep immunoSEQ assay. For each cell subset, the extracted genomic DNA was distributed evenly across all wells of several immunoSEQ 96-well plates, and each plate served as one replicate. Each replicate PCR for sorted subsets received roughly 200 ng genomic DNA, equal to about 30,000 T cell genomes. The purified libraries were quantified using a Qubit 3.0 fluorometer, sized with a Bioanalyzer 2100, and then quantified again using the KAPA Library Quantification kit. Each immunoSEQ 96-well plate was sequenced on its own single-read 150-cycle Illumina NextSeq 550 flow cell. The authors' analysis ran thus. Because the immunoSEQ output held only junctional sequences and lacked quality scores, the filtering could not match the filtering applied to full-length reads. Sequences were annotated with PyIR, a Python wrapper for IgBLAST v1.9, using IMGT germline references to assign V/J genes and CDR3. Reads were filtered out if the reads had weak V/J assignments (E-value above 1e-6), no CDR3, stop codons, out-of-frame junctions, or ambiguous translated residues. V3J clonotypes were defined by identical inferred V gene, J gene, and CDR3 amino acid sequence. To compute the percentage overlap between repertoires, the number of shared unique clonotypes was divided by the size of the smaller repertoire. Repertoire richness was assessed with RTK rarefaction, the Chao1 estimator, and Recon v2.1 estimates of unobserved clonotypes. OLGA was used to compute generation probabilities for all TCRbeta clonotypes that the gDNA method yielded from a handful of donors. The clones in this table, taken by TCRdb from immuneACCESS, are in-frame only. Not every clone is retained; where verified, under half of the shortfall comes from an unresolved V gene, and the cause of the rest is unknown. V and J calls and clone size come straight from that table; D and trimming were deduced from the DNA. This sample gives around 1.1 million clones in total; around 82% of them show up just once. The top ten clonotypes cover under 0.8% of the sample.

Of note for this clone: Its antigen remains undetermined. There are no base qualities to consult, and no much larger clone falls within one base.

Germline trimming amounts to 2 bases on V and 3 bases on J, with 7 as the count of junction bases outside the gene matches. From the cysteine through the phenylalanine, the CDR3 covers 16 amino acids. The DNA shown is the 48-base CDR3, in frame from base 1. From the germline V gene, CDR1 is MDHEN and CDR2 is SYDVKM. Donors were healthy HIV-negative adults with no recently reported acute infections or vaccinations. Every donor was a Caucasian adult residing in Nashville, Tennessee, USA. CD4+ T cells were enriched by magnetic negative selection, after which naive cells were positively selected on CD45RA and the negative fraction was taken as the memory subset. After blood collection by leukapheresis, PBMCs were isolated using Ficoll-Histopaque density gradient centrifugation and then cryopreserved in the vapor phase of liquid nitrogen. Analytical flow cytometry was used to check the purity and quantity of every magnetically sorted T cell population. Genomic DNA was isolated from every sorted fraction and measured by UV absorbance on a Nanodrop 2000c.

The receptor's source is a man in his late teens or twenties in good health. Some clones in this sample may be carry-over from other donors' samples. Sequencing input: memory CD4+ T cells from PBMCs. The label giving this sample's cell subset or site can be read as: CD45RA-negative fraction. Recombination linked TRBV28 to TRBJ2-3; 8 junctional bases match TRBD2. The CDR3 in this case is CASSLPTAGATDTQYF. The DNA reads TGTGCCAGCAGTTTACCGACAGCGGGAGCGACAGATACGCAGTATTTT.